The 30 T cell receptor beta chains below were found in one sample sequenced in a study of beta chain features in type 1 diabetes. The study reverse transcribed the entire isolated RNA, so it sequenced expressed TCRB transcripts. Libraries were prepared by immunoSEQ multiplex PCR; TCRdb keeps only in-frame clonotypes and omits some of them. The profile shows around 150,000 clones, around 8.6% of them singletons. Study results and caveats: Moderate yet significant TCRB CDR3 shortening was seen in Type 1 diabetes patients in all four CD4+ subsets.

Their antigen targets remain unknown. Input material: central memory CD4+ T cells from blood. All receptors derive from a woman in her late teens or twenties with type 1 diabetes.

The chain employs TRBV7-2 and TRBJ2-4; 7 positions agree with TRBD1. This CDR3 has 13 residues. Germline CDR1 SGHTA, CDR2 FQGNSA. The V gene end was trimmed by 7 bases and the J gene end by 8 bases; junction bases not matched to a gene: 8. CDR3 sequence reads: CASTQDRTDIQYF. CDR3 sequence (DNA): TGTGCCAGCACCCAGGACAGGACGGACATTCAGTACTTC.

In this sample, this clone turned up a few times. The chain couples TRBV19 to TRBJ2-5; the D gene is possibly TRBD2 (6 bases). This CDR3 is 13 amino acids long. Germline lookup yields CDR1 LNHDA and CDR2 SQIVND (reference sequence). V gave up 3 bases and J gave up 2 bases, with 7 bases separating them. The CDR3 protein is CASSIRGQETQYF. The CDR3 DNA reads as TGTGCCAGTAGTATCCGGGGGCAAGAGACCCAGTACTTC.

The chain has TRBV4-1 and TRBJ1-5; D might be TRBD1 (6 bases). V was cut by 4 bases and J by 3 bases, with 13 bases left in between. The CDR3 totals 15 residues. Germline V gives CDR1 MGHRA, CDR2 YSYEKL. The CDR3 region has the DNA TGCGCCAGCAGCCCCTACCGGACAGCCAATCAGCCCCAGCATTTT. Translated: CASSPYRTANQPQHF.

In its sample, this clone was seen a few times. The chain joins TRBV5-1 to TRBJ2-1, with D perhaps TRBD2 (6 bases). This CDR3 spans 13 amino acids. In germline, CDR1 is SGHRS, CDR2 YFSETQ. Trimming left V 8 bases short and J 4 bases short, with 13 bases between. Here the CDR3 reads CASAGRFYNEQFF. The CDR3 bases are TGCGCCAGTGCTGGGAGGTTTTACAATGAGCAGTTCTTC. Using reference TRBV5-1 and TRBJ2-1 for the parts outside the CDR3, the full variable domain is KAGVTQTPRYLIKTRGQQVTLSCSPISGHRSVSWYQQTPGQGLQFLFEYFSETQRNKGNFPGRFSGRQFSNSRSEMNVSTLELGDSALYLCASAGRFYNEQFFGPGTRLTVL.

The chain employs TRBV6-1 and TRBJ2-4; 9 bases align to TRBD2. Germline CDR1 is MNHNS and CDR2 is SASEGT. V gave up 6 bases and J gave up 5 bases; unmatched junction bases: 5. The CDR3 contains 14 residues. The CDR3 DNA sequence: TGTGCCAGCAGCCCTAGCGGGGCGGAAAACATTCAGTACTTC. Translation: CASSPSGAENIQYF.

The V gene is TRBV7-6, the J gene TRBJ1-5, with D possibly TRBD1 on 5 matching bases. The V end lost 4 bases, the J end lost 3 bases, and 13 bases lay between the germline ends. This CDR3 comprises 15 residues. Germline loops: CDR1 SGHVS, CDR2 FNYEAQ. The CDR3 bases are TGTGCCAGCAGCTCGGACACTTCTGTCAATCAGCCCCAGCATTTT. It translates to CASSSDTSVNQPQHF.

This clone came up a few times. The V gene is TRBV5-4, the J gene TRBJ2-5; D gene unclear. Trimming cost V 4 bases and J 4 bases, with 11 bases left between them. Germline assignment: CDR1 SGHNT and CDR2 YYREEE (reference sequence). The CDR3 is 13 residues long. CDR3 DNA sequence: TGTGCCAGCAGCGTTGACCCGGGAGAGACCCAGTACTTC. Encoded protein: CASSVDPGETQYF.

This clone was counted only a few times. The chain combines TRBV18 with TRBJ2-2; TRBD1 is a possible D gene (6 bases). Per the germline V gene, CDR1 is KGHSH and CDR2 is LQKENI. Trimming removed 0 bases at V and 0 bases at J, with 11 bases between. The CDR3 has 17 residues. CDR3: CASSPPVRGTNTGELFF. DNA of the CDR3: TGTGCCAGCTCACCACCGGTCAGGGGAACGAACACCGGGGAGCTGTTTTTT.

This clone appeared a few times. The chain employs TRBV4-1 and TRBJ1-4; 7 bases are a match to TRBD1. The J segment lost 7 bases and the V segment lost 4 bases, leaving 6 bases of the junction unmatched. The CDR3 contains 14 residues. CDR1 and CDR2 (germline): MGHRA, YSYEKL. CDR3: CASSRPGQIEKLFF. DNA of the CDR3: TGCGCCAGCAGCCGACCGGGACAGATTGAAAAACTGTTTTTT.

The rearrangement links TRBV11-3 to TRBJ1-2; 8 nucleotides line up with TRBD1. CDR1 and CDR2 (germline): SGHNT, YENEEA. With V trimmed by 4 bases and J by 8 bases, 12 bases remained unmatched. CDR3 size: 15 residues. CDR3 bases: TGTGCCAGCAGCTCCTTGGGAGACAGGGGTGGCGGCTACACCTTC. Translation: CASSSLGDRGGGYTF.

This clone was seen a handful of times. The V gene is TRBV5-6, the J gene TRBJ2-2, with D hard to call. V lost 3 bases and J lost 3, with 15 bases in between. The CDR3 sequence is 16 residues long. CDR1 is SGHDT and CDR2 is YYEEEE in the germline V gene. In DNA form, the CDR3 reads TGTGCCAGCAGCTCGCCGTATGTTGTAGACACCGGGGAGCTGTTTTTT. This sequence encodes CASSSPYVVDTGELFF.

This chain uses TRBV7-2 with TRBJ2-3; D unclear. V was shortened by 2 bases and J by 2 bases, with 11 bases between the two germline ends. This CDR3 comprises 15 residues. Per germline, CDR1 SGHTA and CDR2 FQGNSA. For the CDR3, the DNA is TGTGCCAGCAGCTTACAGGCCGCTAACACAGATACGCAGTATTTT. This codes for CASSLQAANTDTQYF.

The chain employs TRBV5-1 and TRBJ2-5; D is unresolved. CDR1 and CDR2 from the germline V gene are SGHRS and YFSETQ. The V and J ends lost 5 bases and 5 bases respectively, with 13 bases between them. The CDR3 spans 13 residues. This chain's CDR3 is CASREPGGETQYF. The CDR3 DNA follows: TGCGCCAGCAGGGAGCCTGGTGGCGAGACCCAGTACTTC.

Only a few counts were recorded for this clone. This sequence joins TRBV30 and TRBJ1-6; D unclear. The germline gives CDR1 GTSNPN, CDR2 SVGIG (reference sequence). The V and J ends lost 3 bases and 8 bases respectively, with 11 bases between them. The CDR3 has 13 amino acids. CDR3 residues: CAWRGRGDSPLHF. The CDR3, as DNA: TGTGCCTGGAGAGGCCGAGGAGATTCACCCCTCCACTTT. Using reference TRBV30 and TRBJ1-6 for the parts outside the CDR3, the full variable domain is SQTIHQWPATLVQPVGSPLSLECTVEGTSNPNLYWYRQAAGRGLQLLFYSVGIGQISSEVPQNLSASRPQDRQFILSSKKLLLSDSGFYLCAWRGRGDSPLHFGNGTRLTVT.

This clone was counted a few times. The chain has TRBV2 and TRBJ1-2; 10 bases line up with TRBD1. This CDR3 has 15 residues. Germline assignment: CDR1 SNHLY and CDR2 FYNNEI. V trimming: 7 bases; J trimming: 4 bases; junction bases outside the gene matches: 9. The CDR3 region is CASTSDRGQGYGYTF. The CDR3 nucleotides read TGTGCCAGCACCAGCGACAGGGGGCAAGGCTATGGCTACACCTTC.

V usage is TRBV10-3 and J usage is TRBJ2-7; 11 bases agree with TRBD1. V dropped 11 bases and J dropped 6; count of bases not matched to a gene: 9. Germline values: CDR1 ENHRY, CDR2 SYGVKD. The CDR3 spans 13 residues. The CDR3 DNA reads as TGTGCCGGCTCCCGGACAGGGGGCTTCGAGCAGTACTTC. Amino acids: CAGSRTGGFEQYF.

Details on this clone: Additional DNA sequences in this sample encode the identical CDR3. The V and J genes are TRBV7-2 and TRBJ1-5; D call uncertain. Germline CDR1 and CDR2: SGHTA and FQGNSA. The CDR3 contains 13 residues. V shed 3 bases and J shed 2 bases, with 5 bases lying between them. This CDR3 reads CASSFEGNQPQHF. CDR3 coding DNA: TGTGCCAGCAGCTTTGAGGGCAATCAGCCCCAGCATTTT.

V gene TRBV6-5 combines with J gene TRBJ2-7; TRBD1 matches at 7 bases. Germline CDR1 is MNHEY and CDR2 is SVGAGI. Trimming removed 2 bases from V and 3 bases from J; junction bases left unmatched: 1. The CDR3 totals 13 residues. CDR3 sequence reads: CASSYRGRYEQYF. In DNA form, the CDR3 reads TGTGCCAGCAGTTACAGGGGGCGCTACGAGCAGTACTTC.

The rearrangement links TRBV11-2 to TRBJ1-2; D possibly corresponds to TRBD1 (6 bases). Germline V gene lookup returns CDR1 SGHAT and CDR2 FQNNGV. Trimming cost V 5 bases and J 8 bases, with 18 bases left between them. There are 14 residues in the CDR3. The CDR3 nucleotides are TGTGCCAGCAGCCCCCCAGGGACATCTTACGGCTACACCTTC. The encoded protein is CASSPPGTSYGYTF.

The chain employs TRBV28 and TRBJ2-7; the D is unclear. CDR1 and CDR2 (germline): MDHEN, SYDVKM. V gave up 7 bases and J gave up 7 bases, with 11 bases separating them. CDR3 length equals 11 residues. The CDR3 is CASTGLNEQYF. The CDR3 DNA follows: TGTGCCAGCACCGGGTTGAATGAGCAGTACTTC.

V and J are TRBV6-5 and TRBJ1-1; D call uncertain. CDR3 length: 12 amino acids. The V end lost 5 bases, the J end lost 5 bases, and 9 bases lay between the germline ends. Germline CDR1 and CDR2: MNHEY and SVGAGI. The CDR3 here is CASSKQTTEAFF. The CDR3 coding sequence is TGTGCCAGCAGTAAACAAACAACTGAAGCTTTCTTT.

The chain carries TRBV7-2 and TRBJ1-2; D unresolved. Per germline, CDR1 SGHTA and CDR2 FQGNSA. This CDR3 region has 13 residues. Trimming cost V 3 bases and J 0 bases, with 5 bases left between them. The CDR3 sequence: CASSLGPNYGYTF. CDR3 DNA: TGTGCCAGCAGCTTGGGCCCTAACTATGGCTACACCTTC.

The rearrangement links TRBV5-1 to TRBJ2-3; tentatively, D is TRBD1 (5 bases). V was clipped by 2 bases and J by 2 bases, with 9 bases between them. CDR1 is SGHRS, CDR2 YFSETQ, per germline. The CDR3 covers 14 residues. CDR3 nucleotides: TGCGCCAGCAGCTTAATGACAGCCACAGATACGCAGTATTTT. Amino acids: CASSLMTATDTQYF.

About this clone: This sequence may be a read error, since a much larger clone differs from it by one base. The J gene is TRBJ1-1, the V gene TRBV11-3, with D possibly being TRBD1 (6 bases). Trimming pared 5 bases from V and 2 bases from J, leaving 9 bases between. The V gene's germline CDR1 is SGHNT and CDR2 YENEEA. This CDR3 spans 13 amino acids. CDR3 residues: CASSPRGNTEAFF. The DNA for the CDR3 is TGTGCCAGCAGCCCCAGGGGAAACACTGAAGCTTTCTTT.

V usage is TRBV18 and J usage is TRBJ2-7; possibly TRBD2 for D (6 bases). Germline-derived CDR1 and CDR2 are KGHSH and LQKENI. The CDR3 has 16 amino acids. V dropped 0 bases and J dropped 1 base, with 13 bases sitting between them. The CDR3 nucleotides are TGTGCCAGCTCACCACCGCGGCAGGAGGGGTCCTACGAGCAGTACTTC. Its translation is CASSPPRQEGSYEQYF. The full variable domain, completed using reference TRBV18 and TRBJ2-7, is NAGVMQNPRHLVRRRGQEARLRCSPMKGHSHVYWYRQLPEEGLKFMVYLQKENIIDESGMPKERFSAEFPKEGPSILRIQQVVRGDSAAYFCASSPPRQEGSYEQYFGPGTRLTVT.

The chain couples TRBV4-2 to TRBJ1-4, with unresolved D. This CDR3 has 16 residues. V lost 4 bases to trimming and J lost 5 bases, with 17 bases between them. The V gene's germline CDR1 is LGHNA and CDR2 YNFKEQ. The CDR3 DNA reads TGTGCCAGCAGCCGTGAGGTGGCTGGCAGAAATGAAAAACTGTTTTTT. It specifies CASSREVAGRNEKLFF.

This clone was observed a handful of times. The chain carries TRBV19 and TRBJ2-1, with D possibly matching TRBD1 (6 bases). CDR3 length: 14 residues. In germline, CDR1 is LNHDA, CDR2 SQIVND (reference sequence). V was clipped by 4 bases and J by 7 bases, with 14 bases between them. DNA for the CDR3: TGTGCCAGTAGTAGGCCGACAGGCGCTAATGAGCAGTTCTTC. Its protein is CASSRPTGANEQFF.

The chain joins TRBV7-2 to TRBJ2-5, with a weak D call TRBD2 (6 bases). Germline V gene lookup returns CDR1 SGHTA and CDR2 FQGNSA. The V end lost 1 base, the J end lost 1 base, and 10 bases lay between the germline ends. The CDR3 runs to 15 residues. CDR3 coding DNA: TGTGCCAGCAGCTTAGTCGGCGGGGCCCAAGAGACCCAGTACTTC. It specifies CASSLVGGAQETQYF.

This chain connects TRBV7-6 to TRBJ2-7, with D perhaps matching TRBD1 (5 bases). The CDR3 loop spans 14 amino acids. V lost 5 bases to trimming and J lost 4 bases, with 15 bases between them. CDR1 is SGHVS, CDR2 FNYEAQ, per germline. CDR3 DNA sequence: TGTGCCAGCAGCCCTCGCAGGGCCGTTTACGAGCAGTACTTC. As protein: CASSPRRAVYEQYF.

The chain is built from TRBV6-1 and TRBJ2-1, with a possible D match to TRBD2 (6 bases). Germline V gene data show CDR1 as MNHNS and CDR2 as SASEGT. The CDR3 runs to 16 residues. The V and J ends lost 0 bases and 5 bases respectively, with 14 bases between them. CDR3 DNA: TGTGCCAGCAGTGAAGCGGGACTGAGCAACAACAATGAGCAGTTCTTC. It codes for CASSEAGLSNNNEQFF.